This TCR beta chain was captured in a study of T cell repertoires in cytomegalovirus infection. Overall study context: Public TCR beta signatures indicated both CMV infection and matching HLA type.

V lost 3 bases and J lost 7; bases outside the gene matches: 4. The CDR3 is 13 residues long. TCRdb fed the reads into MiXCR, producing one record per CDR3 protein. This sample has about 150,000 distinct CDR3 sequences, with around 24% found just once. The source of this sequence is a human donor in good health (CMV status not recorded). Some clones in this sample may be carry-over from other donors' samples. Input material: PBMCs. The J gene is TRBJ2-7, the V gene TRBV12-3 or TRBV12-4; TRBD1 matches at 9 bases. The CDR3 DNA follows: TGTGCCAGCAGTTTCACAGGGACAGGGGAGCAGTACTTC. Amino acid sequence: CASSFTGTGEQYF.